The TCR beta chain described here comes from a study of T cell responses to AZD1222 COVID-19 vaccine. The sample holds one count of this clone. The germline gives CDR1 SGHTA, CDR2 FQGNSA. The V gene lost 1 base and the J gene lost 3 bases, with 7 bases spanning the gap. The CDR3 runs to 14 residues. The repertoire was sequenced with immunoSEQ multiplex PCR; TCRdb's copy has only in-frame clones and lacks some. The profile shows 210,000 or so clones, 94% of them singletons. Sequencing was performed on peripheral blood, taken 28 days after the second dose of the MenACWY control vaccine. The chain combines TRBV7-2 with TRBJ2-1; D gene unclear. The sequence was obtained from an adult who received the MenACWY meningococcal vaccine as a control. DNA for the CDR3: TGTGCCAGCAGCTTAGGGTGGGGCTACAATGAGCAGTTCTTC. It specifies CASSLGWGYNEQFF.